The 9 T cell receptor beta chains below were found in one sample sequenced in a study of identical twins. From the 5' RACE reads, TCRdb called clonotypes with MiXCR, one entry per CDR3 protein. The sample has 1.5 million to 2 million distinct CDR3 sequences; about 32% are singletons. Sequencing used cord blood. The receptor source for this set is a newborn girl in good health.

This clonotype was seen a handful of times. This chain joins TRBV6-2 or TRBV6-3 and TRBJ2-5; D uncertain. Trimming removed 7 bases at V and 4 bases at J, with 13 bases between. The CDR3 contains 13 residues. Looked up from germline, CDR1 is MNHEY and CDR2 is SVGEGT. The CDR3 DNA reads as TGTGCCAGCACCACCGGGCGGCTAGAGACCCAGTACTTC. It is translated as CASTTGRLETQYF.

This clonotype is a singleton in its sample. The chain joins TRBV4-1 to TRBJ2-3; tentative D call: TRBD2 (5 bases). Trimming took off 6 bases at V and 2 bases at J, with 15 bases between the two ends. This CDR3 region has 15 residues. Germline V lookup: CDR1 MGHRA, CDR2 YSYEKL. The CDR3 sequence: CASSPEERNTDTQYF. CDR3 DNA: TGCGCCAGCAGTCCCGAGGAGCGGAACACAGATACGCAGTATTTT.

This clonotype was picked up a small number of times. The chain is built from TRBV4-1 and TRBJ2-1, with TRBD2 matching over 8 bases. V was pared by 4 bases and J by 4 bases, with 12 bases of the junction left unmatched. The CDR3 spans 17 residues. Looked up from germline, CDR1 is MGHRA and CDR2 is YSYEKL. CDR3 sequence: CASSLAPPSGPYNEQFF. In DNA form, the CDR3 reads TGCGCCAGCAGCCTTGCCCCTCCTAGCGGGCCTTACAATGAGCAGTTCTTC.

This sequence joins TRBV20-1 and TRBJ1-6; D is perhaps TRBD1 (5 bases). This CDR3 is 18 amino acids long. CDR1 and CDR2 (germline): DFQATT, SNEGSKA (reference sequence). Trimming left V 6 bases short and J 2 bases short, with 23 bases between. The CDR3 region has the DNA TGCAGTGCGATTCTCCCCGGGGCAGTATTGGCCTATAATTCACCCCTCCACTTT. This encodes CSAILPGAVLAYNSPLHF.

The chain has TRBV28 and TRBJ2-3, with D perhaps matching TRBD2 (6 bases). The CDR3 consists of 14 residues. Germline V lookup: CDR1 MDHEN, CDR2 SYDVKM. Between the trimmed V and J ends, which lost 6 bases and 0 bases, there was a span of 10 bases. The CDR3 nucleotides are TGTGCCAGCAGGGTAGCGGATAGCACAGATACGCAGTATTTT. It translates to CASRVADSTDTQYF.

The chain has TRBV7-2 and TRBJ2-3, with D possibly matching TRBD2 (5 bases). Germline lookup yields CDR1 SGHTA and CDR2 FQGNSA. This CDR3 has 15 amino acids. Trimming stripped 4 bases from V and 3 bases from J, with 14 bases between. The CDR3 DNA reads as TGTGCCAGCAGCTCTCATGGCCGGACTACAGATACGCAGTATTTT. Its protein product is CASSSHGRTTDTQYF.

This CDR3 is CASRYGPFQETQYF. CDR3 in DNA: TGCGCCAGCAGATATGGACCGTTCCAAGAGACCCAGTACTTC. The chain links TRBV5-1 to TRBJ2-5; no clear D. V lost 5 bases and J 1 base, leaving 12 bases between the germline ends. Germline V gene data show CDR1 as SGHRS and CDR2 as YFSETQ. The CDR3 sequence is 14 residues long.

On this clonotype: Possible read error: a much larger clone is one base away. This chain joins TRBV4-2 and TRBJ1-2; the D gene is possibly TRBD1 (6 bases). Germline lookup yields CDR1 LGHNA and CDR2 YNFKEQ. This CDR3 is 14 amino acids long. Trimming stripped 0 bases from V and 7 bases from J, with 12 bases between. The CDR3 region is CASSQDLGGLGYTF. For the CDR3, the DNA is TGTGCCAGCAGCCAAGATCTAGGGGGGCTTGGCTACACCTTC.

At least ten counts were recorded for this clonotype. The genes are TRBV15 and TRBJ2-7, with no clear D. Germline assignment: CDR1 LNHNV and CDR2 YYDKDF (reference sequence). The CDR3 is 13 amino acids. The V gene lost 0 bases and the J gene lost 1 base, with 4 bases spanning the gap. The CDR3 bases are TGTGCCACCAGCAGAGAAGGGTCCTACGAGCAGTACTTC. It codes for CATSREGSYEQYF.